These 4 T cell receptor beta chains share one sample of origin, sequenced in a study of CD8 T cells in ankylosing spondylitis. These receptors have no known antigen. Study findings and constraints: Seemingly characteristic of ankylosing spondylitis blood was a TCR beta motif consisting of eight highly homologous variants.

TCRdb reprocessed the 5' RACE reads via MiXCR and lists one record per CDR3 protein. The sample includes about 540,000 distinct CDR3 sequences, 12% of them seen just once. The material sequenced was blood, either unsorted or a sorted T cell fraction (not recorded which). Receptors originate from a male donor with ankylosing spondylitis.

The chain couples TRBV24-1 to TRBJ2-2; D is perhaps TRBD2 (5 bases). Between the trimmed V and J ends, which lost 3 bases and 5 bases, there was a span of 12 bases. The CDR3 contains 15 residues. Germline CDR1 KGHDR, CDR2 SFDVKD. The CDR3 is CATSDPGMGTGELFF. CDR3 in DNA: TGTGCCACCAGTGATCCCGGGATGGGGACCGGGGAGCTGTTTTTT.

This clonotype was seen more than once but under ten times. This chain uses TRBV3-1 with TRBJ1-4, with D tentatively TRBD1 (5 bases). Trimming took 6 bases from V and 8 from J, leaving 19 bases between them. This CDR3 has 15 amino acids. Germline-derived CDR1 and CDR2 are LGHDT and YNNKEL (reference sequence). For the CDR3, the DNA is TGTGCCAGCAGACCCATCGGGGGGGTTAAGGAAAAACTGTTTTTT. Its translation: CASRPIGGVKEKLFF. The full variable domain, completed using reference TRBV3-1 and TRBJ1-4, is DTAVSQTPKYLVTQMGNDKSIKCEQNLGHDTMYWYKQDSKKFLKIMFSYNNKELIINETVPNRFSPKSPDKAHLNLHINSLELGDSAVYFCASRPIGGVKEKLFFGSGTQLSVL.

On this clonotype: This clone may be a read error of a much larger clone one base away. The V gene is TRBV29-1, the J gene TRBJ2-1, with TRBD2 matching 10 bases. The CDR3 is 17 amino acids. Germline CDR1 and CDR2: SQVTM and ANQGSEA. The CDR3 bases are TGCAGCGTTGAAGCGGGACTAGCGACGGGATCCTACAATGAGCATTTCTTC. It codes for CSVEAGLATGSYNEHFF.

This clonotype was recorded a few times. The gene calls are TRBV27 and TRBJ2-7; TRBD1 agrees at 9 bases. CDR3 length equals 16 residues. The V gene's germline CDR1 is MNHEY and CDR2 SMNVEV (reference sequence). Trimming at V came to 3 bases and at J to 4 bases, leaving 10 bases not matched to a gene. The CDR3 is CASSLYHPGQGYEQYF. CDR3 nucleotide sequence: TGTGCCAGCAGTTTGTATCATCCGGGACAGGGTTACGAGCAGTACTTC.